The clone carrying this TCR beta chain came up once. Its specificity is not known. The sample is drawn from a study of post-analysis software for immune sequencing data. Study-wide background: Relapsing-remitting, secondary progressive and progressive-relapsing multiple sclerosis courses were included. Study-level results: Four to six TRBV segments were significantly more frequent in patients than in controls. TRBV5-6, TRBV5-1 and TRBV20-1 were among these segments. Same-batch preparations were strongly co-clustered by F measure. A significant reduction in normalized Chao1 diversity was observed in multiple sclerosis patients versus controls.

This CDR3 comprises 16 residues. V was clipped by 0 bases and J by 1 base, with 13 bases between them. Looked up from germline, CDR1 is MNHEY and CDR2 is SMNVEV (reference sequence). TCR beta cDNA libraries included unique molecular identifiers. The yield from roughly 1 to 10 million T cells was approximately 500,000 cDNA molecules in total. MiXCR, applied by TCRdb to the PCR reads, yields one record per CDR3 protein. The sample carries about 770,000 distinct CDR3 sequences, approximately 44% recorded once. This receptor was obtained from a girl aged 5 to 17 with multiple sclerosis. V usage is TRBV27 and J usage is TRBJ2-7; D tentatively reads TRBD1 or TRBD2 (5 bases each). The specimen sequenced was blood. The CDR3 loop is CASSLSIPGTSYEQYF. The CDR3 DNA reads TGTGCCAGCAGTTTATCGATTCCGGGGACGTCCTACGAGCAGTACTTC.